Shown below are 19 T cell receptor beta chains from a single sample sequenced in a study of blood T cell repertoires in COVID-19. Assay: immunoSEQ multiplex PCR; the TCRdb copy retains only in-frame clones and omits some. Among 120,000 or so clones listed, approximately 90% were seen once. Sequences were obtained from peripheral blood. The receptors were sampled from a man between 40 and 49 years old with acute or convalescent COVID-19.

This clone has a handful of counts. The V call is TRBV2, the J call TRBJ2-7; D might be TRBD2 (5 bases). Germline-derived CDR1 and CDR2 are SNHLY and FYNNEI. Deletions cut 4 bases from V and 6 bases from J, with 7 bases between. CDR3 size: 11 residues. The CDR3 loop reads CASSAGSEQYF. The CDR3, as DNA: TGTGCCAGCAGTGCGGGGAGCGAGCAGTACTTC.

This clone was counted at least ten times. The rearrangement joins TRBV5-3 to TRBJ1-1; 9 bases are shared with TRBD1. TRBV5-3 is noted as an ORF with a role that remains uncertain. V shed 0 bases and J 5 bases; nucleotides not matched to a gene: 17. This CDR3 spans 19 amino acids. CDR3 DNA sequence: TGTGCCAGAAGCTTGGCGGCGGAATACAACAGGGGGCGTAGGACTGAAGCTTTCTTT. Protein sequence: CARSLAAEYNRGRRTEAFF.

V usage is TRBV7-9 and J usage is TRBJ1-5; perhaps TRBD1 as D (6 bases). Between the trimmed V and J ends, which lost 5 bases and 4 bases, there was a span of 21 bases. In germline, CDR1 is SEHNR, CDR2 FQNEAQ (reference sequence). The CDR3 runs to 17 residues. CDR3 DNA sequence: TGTGCCAGCAGCCCGCCGGGGGGGGCCCGCGCTAATCAGCCCCAGCATTTT. Translated, it gives CASSPPGGARANQPQHF.

The CDR3 nucleotides read TGTGCCAGCAGCCAAGAAGTACTGCTCCCCTACAATGAGCAGTTCTTC. This gives the protein CASSQEVLLPYNEQFF. The chain carries TRBV4-2 and TRBJ2-1, with D uncertain. Between the trimmed V and J ends, which lost 0 bases and 2 bases, there was a span of 11 bases. Germline loops: CDR1 LGHNA, CDR2 YNFKEQ. The CDR3 loop spans 16 amino acids.

The CDR3 bases are TGTGCCACCAGCAGTAGCAGCCAAGAGACCCAGTACTTC. It yields the protein CATSSSSQETQYF. The chain carries TRBV15 and TRBJ2-5; D gene unclear. CDR3 length: 13 amino acids. Germline-derived CDR1 and CDR2 are LNHNV and YYDKDF (reference sequence). Trimming removed 3 bases from V and 1 base from J, with 6 bases in between.

The chain joins TRBV18 to TRBJ2-5; the D gene is possibly TRBD1 (5 bases). This CDR3 contains 16 residues. V dropped 5 bases and J dropped 5 bases, with 21 bases sitting between them. Germline V CDR1 and CDR2: KGHSH, LQKENI. CDR3 DNA sequence: TGTGCCAGCTCATCAGGGTTTGTGGGCCGCGCGGAGACCCAGTACTTC. This codes for CASSSGFVGRAETQYF.

This clone was counted once. V usage is TRBV4-3 and J usage is TRBJ1-4, with D possibly TRBD1 on 6 matching bases. Germline loops: CDR1 LGHNA, CDR2 YSLEER. This CDR3 has 14 amino acids. Trimming removed 1 base from V and 7 bases from J, with 10 bases in between. The CDR3 DNA reads TGCGCCAGCAGCCAAGCCGGGACAATTGAAAAACTGTTTTTT. This codes for CASSQAGTIEKLFF.

V is TRBV18 and J is TRBJ1-1, with D possibly TRBD1 on 6 matching bases. This CDR3 has 21 amino acids. V lost 1 base and J 1 base, leaving 28 bases between the germline ends. Per germline, CDR1 KGHSH and CDR2 LQKENI. The DNA for the CDR3 is TGTGCCAGCTCACCACGTCCTGGGGTCGGTTCAACGGGACAACAGAACACTGAAGCTTTCTTT. This gives the protein CASSPRPGVGSTGQQNTEAFF.

This clone has only one observation. The CDR3 here is CASSPQAGVVDTQYF. CDR3 bases: TGTGCCAGCAGCCCCCAAGCGGGAGTGGTAGATACGCAGTATTTT. The J gene is TRBJ2-3, the V gene TRBV11-2; 8 positions match TRBD2. Looked up from germline, CDR1 is SGHAT and CDR2 is FQNNGV. This CDR3 comprises 15 residues. V dropped 5 bases and J dropped 5; count of bases not matched to a gene: 9.

The chain joins TRBV9 to TRBJ2-1; weak D call: TRBD2 (5 bases). The germline CDR1 and CDR2 sequences are SGDLS and YYNGEE. Trimming took off 3 bases at V and 0 bases at J, with 10 bases between the two ends. This CDR3 has 15 amino acids. The CDR3 DNA follows: TGTGCCAGCAGCGGAGGGTCCAGCTCCTACAATGAGCAGTTCTTC. It is translated as CASSGGSSSYNEQFF.

The genes are TRBV5-1 and TRBJ2-7; 7 bases are a match to TRBD2. The length of the CDR3 is 15 residues. V gave up 5 bases and J gave up 4 bases; unmatched junction bases: 12. CDR1 SGHRS and CDR2 YFSETQ come from the germline V gene. Here the CDR3 reads CASSFAGTTNYEQYF. In nucleotides, the CDR3 is TGCGCCAGCAGTTTTGCCGGGACTACGAATTACGAGCAGTACTTC.

The gene calls are TRBV21-1 and TRBJ2-7; the table gives TRBD1 as D, unverified against the DNA. TRBV21-1 is given as a pseudogene. The CDR3 loop spans 14 amino acids. The CDR3 sequence is CASRNRDRVHEQYF. The DNA for the CDR3 is TGTGCCAGCAGGAATCGGGACAGGGTCCACGAGCAGTACTTC.

The rearrangement joins TRBV19 to TRBJ1-5, with 7 bases lining up with TRBD1. The germline V gene encodes CDR1 LNHDA and CDR2 SQIVND (reference sequence). The CDR3 contains 18 residues. V was pared by 3 bases and J by 3 bases, with 14 bases of the junction left unmatched. CDR3 nucleotide sequence: TGTGCCAGTAGTATCCCCCGTACCGACAGGGCCAACAATCAGCCCCAGCATTTT. It translates to CASSIPRTDRANNQPQHF.

This clone was observed a handful of times. The CDR3 protein is CSASQAAGSNQPQHF. The DNA of the CDR3 is TGCAGTGCTAGTCAGGCGGCGGGGAGCAATCAGCCCCAGCATTTT. The J gene is TRBJ1-5, the V gene TRBV20-1; the D is unclear. The CDR3 consists of 15 residues. Per germline, CDR1 DFQATT and CDR2 SNEGSKA (reference sequence). Deletions cut 3 bases from V and 1 base from J, with 13 bases between.

The rearrangement uses TRBV12-5 and TRBJ2-1, with 12 nucleotides matching TRBD2. V lost 1 base and J lost 6; bases outside the gene matches: 4. This CDR3 is 16 amino acids long. From germline, CDR1 is LGHNT and CDR2 FRNRAP. The CDR3 region has the DNA TGTGCTAGTGGTTTGGAGCTAGCGGGAGGGGGCAATGAGCAGTTCTTC. As protein: CASGLELAGGGNEQFF.

The chain is built from TRBV18 and TRBJ1-1; TRBD1 aligns across 9 bases. The CDR3 has 17 amino acids. Germline-derived CDR1 and CDR2 are KGHSH and LQKENI. The ends lost 2 bases at V and 5 bases at J; junction bases unmatched: 12. CDR3: CASSPRSTGTGMTEAFF. The CDR3 DNA sequence: TGTGCCAGCTCACCAAGGAGCACCGGGACAGGGATGACTGAAGCTTTCTTT.

The V and J genes are TRBV7-6 and TRBJ2-1; D is perhaps TRBD1 (6 bases). Germline lookup yields CDR1 SGHVS and CDR2 FNYEAQ. The CDR3 is 13 amino acids. Trimming removed 4 bases at V and 8 bases at J, with 12 bases between. The CDR3 sequence: CASSSTGYDEQFF. CDR3 nucleotide sequence: TGTGCCAGCAGCTCAACAGGGTACGATGAGCAGTTCTTC.

This rearrangement joins TRBV9 to TRBJ2-4; D is possibly TRBD2 (6 bases). Trimming took 4 bases from V and 3 from J, leaving 11 bases between them. The CDR3 is made up of 14 amino acids. Germline CDR1 reads SGDLS; CDR2 reads YYNGEE. This CDR3 is CASSPGVGKNIQYF. CDR3 coding DNA: TGTGCCAGCAGCCCGGGGGTTGGCAAAAACATTCAGTACTTC.

The V gene is TRBV19, the J gene TRBJ1-5, with 7 nucleotides matching TRBD1. The V gene's germline CDR1 is LNHDA and CDR2 SQIVND (reference sequence). The CDR3 runs 17 residues. J lost 3 bases, V lost 5 bases, and 13 bases had no gene match. In DNA form, the CDR3 reads TGTGCCAGTAGTCAAAGCCCGGACAGGATCCCCAATCAGCCCCAGCATTTT. Protein product: CASSQSPDRIPNQPQHF.